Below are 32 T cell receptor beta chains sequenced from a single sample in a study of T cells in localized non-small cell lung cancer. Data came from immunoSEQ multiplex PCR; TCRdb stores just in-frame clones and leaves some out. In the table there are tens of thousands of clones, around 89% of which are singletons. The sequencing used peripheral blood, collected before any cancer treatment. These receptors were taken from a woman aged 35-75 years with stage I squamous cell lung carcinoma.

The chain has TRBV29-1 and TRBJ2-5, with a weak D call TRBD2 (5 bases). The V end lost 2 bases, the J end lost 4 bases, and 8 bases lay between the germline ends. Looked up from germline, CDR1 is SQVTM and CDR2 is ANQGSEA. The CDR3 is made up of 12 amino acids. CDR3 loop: CSVEFGVETQYF. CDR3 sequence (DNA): TGCAGCGTTGAATTCGGGGTAGAGACCCAGTACTTC.

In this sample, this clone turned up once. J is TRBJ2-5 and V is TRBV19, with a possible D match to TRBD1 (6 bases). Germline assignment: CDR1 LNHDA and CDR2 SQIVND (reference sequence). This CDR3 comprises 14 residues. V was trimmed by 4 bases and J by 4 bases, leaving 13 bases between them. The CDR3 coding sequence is TGTGCCAGTAGTACCGGGACATTGAGAGAGACCCAGTACTTC. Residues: CASSTGTLRETQYF. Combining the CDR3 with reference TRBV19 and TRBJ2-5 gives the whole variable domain DGGITQSPKYLFRKEGQNVTLSCEQNLNHDAMYWYRQDPGQGLRLIYYSQIVNDFQKGDIAEGYSVSREKKESFPLTVTSAQKNPTAFYLCASSTGTLRETQYFGPGTRLLVL.

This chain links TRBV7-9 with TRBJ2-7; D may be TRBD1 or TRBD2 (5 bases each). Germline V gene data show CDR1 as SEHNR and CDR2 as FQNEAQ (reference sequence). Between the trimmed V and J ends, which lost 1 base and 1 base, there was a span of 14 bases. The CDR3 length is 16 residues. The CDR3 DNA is TGTGCCAGCAGCTTAGGGTCCGGGGCGCCTTCCTACGAGCAGTACTTC. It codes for CASSLGSGAPSYEQYF.

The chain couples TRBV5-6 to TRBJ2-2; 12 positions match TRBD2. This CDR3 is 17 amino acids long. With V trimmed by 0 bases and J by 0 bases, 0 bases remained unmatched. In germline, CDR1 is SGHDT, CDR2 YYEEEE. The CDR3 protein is CASSLGLAGANTGELFF. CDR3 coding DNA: TGTGCCAGCAGCTTGGGACTAGCGGGGGCGAACACCGGGGAGCTGTTTTTT.

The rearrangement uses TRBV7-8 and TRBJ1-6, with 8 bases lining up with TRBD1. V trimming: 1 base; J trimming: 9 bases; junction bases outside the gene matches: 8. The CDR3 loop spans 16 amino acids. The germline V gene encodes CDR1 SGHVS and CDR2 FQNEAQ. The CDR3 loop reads CASSLVSGQGSSPLHF. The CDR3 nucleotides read TGTGCCAGCAGCTTAGTAAGCGGACAGGGTTCTTCACCCCTCCACTTT.

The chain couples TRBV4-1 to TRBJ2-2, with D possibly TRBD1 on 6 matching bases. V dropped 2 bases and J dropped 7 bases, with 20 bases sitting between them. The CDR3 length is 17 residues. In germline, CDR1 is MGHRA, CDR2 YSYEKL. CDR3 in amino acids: CASSQSPGHLRNGELFF. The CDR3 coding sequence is TGCGCCAGCAGCCAATCTCCGGGACACCTCAGAAACGGGGAGCTGTTTTTT.

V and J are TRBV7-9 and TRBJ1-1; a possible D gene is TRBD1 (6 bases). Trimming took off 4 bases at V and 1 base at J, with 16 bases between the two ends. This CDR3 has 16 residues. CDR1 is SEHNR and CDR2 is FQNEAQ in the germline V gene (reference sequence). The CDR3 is CASSSGARVPNTEAFF. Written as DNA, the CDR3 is TGTGCCAGCAGCTCGGGGGCACGGGTTCCGAACACTGAAGCTTTCTTT.

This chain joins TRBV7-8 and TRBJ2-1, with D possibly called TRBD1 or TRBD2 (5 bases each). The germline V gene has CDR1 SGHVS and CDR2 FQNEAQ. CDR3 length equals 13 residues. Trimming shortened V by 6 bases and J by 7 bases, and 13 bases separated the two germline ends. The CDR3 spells CASRRDLGNEQFF. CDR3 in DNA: TGTGCCAGCAGGAGGGACCTTGGGAATGAGCAGTTCTTC. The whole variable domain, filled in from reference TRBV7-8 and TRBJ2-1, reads GAGVSQSPRYKVAKRGQDVALRCDPISGHVSLFWYQQALGQGPEFLTYFQNEAQLDKSGLPSDRFFAERPEGSVSTLKIQRTQQEDSAVYLCASRRDLGNEQFFGPGTRLTVL.

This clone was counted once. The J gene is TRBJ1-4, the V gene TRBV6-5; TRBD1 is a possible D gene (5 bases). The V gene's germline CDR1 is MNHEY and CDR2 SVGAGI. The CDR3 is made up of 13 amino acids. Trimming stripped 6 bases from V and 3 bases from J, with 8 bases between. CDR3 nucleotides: TGTGCCAGCAGACGGGGACCTAATGAAAAACTGTTTTTT. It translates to CASRRGPNEKLFF.

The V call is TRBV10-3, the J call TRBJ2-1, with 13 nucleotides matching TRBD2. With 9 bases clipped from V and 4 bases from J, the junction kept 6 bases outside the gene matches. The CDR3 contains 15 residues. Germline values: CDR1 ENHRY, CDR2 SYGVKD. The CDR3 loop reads CAIGAGLAGYNEQFF. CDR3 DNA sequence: TGTGCCATAGGAGCGGGACTAGCGGGATACAATGAGCAGTTCTTC.

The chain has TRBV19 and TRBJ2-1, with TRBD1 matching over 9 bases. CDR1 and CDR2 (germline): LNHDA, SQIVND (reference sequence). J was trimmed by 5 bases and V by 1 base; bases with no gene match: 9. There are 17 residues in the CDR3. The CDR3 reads CASSIGSGTGRDNEQFF. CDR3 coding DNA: TGTGCCAGTAGTATAGGGTCCGGGACAGGGAGGGACAATGAGCAGTTCTTC.

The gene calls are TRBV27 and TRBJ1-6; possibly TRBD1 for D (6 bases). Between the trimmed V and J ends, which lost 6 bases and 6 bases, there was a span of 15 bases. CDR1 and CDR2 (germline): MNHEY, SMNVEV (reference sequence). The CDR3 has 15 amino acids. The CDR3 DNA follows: TGTGCCAGCAGGGAAGGGGGGGGCCGTAATTCACCCCTCCACTTT. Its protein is CASREGGGRNSPLHF.

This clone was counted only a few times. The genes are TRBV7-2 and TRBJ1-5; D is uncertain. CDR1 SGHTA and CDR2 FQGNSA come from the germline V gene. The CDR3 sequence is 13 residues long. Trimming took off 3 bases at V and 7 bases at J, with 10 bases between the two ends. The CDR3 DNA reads TGTGCCAGCAGCTTCGAGAGGTGGCAGCCCCAGCATTTT. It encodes CASSFERWQPQHF.

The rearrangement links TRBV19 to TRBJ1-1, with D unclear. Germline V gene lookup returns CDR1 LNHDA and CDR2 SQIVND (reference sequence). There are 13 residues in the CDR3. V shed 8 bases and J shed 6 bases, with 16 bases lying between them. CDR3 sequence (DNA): TGTGCCAGTGATGATTACGGGCGGGCTGAAGCTTTCTTT. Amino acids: CASDDYGRAEAFF.

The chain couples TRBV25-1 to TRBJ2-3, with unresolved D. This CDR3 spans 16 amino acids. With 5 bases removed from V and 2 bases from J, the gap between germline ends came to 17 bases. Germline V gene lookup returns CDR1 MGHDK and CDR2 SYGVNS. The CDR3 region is CASSTRKAGTTDTQYF. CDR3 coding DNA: TGTGCCAGCAGTACACGCAAGGCAGGTACCACAGATACGCAGTATTTT.

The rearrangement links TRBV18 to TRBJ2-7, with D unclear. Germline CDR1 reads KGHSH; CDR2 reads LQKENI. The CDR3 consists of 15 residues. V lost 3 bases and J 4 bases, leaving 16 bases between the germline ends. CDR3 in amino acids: CASSPSAANGYEQYF. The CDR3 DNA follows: TGTGCCAGCTCACCGAGCGCAGCTAACGGTTACGAGCAGTACTTC.

The CDR3 here is CASSPLGNRGTDTQYF. The CDR3 DNA is TGTGCCAGCTCACCTTTGGGGAACAGGGGCACAGATACGCAGTATTTT. The chain links TRBV18 to TRBJ2-3; D possibly corresponds to TRBD1 (6 bases). Germline CDR1 reads KGHSH; CDR2 reads LQKENI. This CDR3 spans 16 amino acids. Trimming cost V 3 bases and J 1 base, with 14 bases left between them. Based on the CDR3 plus reference TRBV18 and TRBJ2-3, the full variable domain is NAGVMQNPRHLVRRRGQEARLRCSPMKGHSHVYWYRQLPEEGLKFMVYLQKENIIDESGMPKERFSAEFPKEGPSILRIQQVVRGDSAAYFCASSPLGNRGTDTQYFGPGTRLTVL.

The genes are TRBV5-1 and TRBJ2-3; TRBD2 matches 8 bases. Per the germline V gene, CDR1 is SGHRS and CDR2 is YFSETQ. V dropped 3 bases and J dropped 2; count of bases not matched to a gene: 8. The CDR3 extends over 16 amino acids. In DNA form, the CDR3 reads TGCGCCAGCAGCTACTCGGGGGGGCAAGCCACAGATACGCAGTATTTT. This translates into CASSYSGGQATDTQYF.

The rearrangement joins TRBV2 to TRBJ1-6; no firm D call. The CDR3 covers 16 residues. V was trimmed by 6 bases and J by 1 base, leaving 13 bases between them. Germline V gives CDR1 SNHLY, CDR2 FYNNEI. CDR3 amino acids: CASRLSGPSYNSPLHF. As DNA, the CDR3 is TGTGCCAGCAGGCTATCCGGGCCTTCCTATAATTCACCCCTCCACTTT.

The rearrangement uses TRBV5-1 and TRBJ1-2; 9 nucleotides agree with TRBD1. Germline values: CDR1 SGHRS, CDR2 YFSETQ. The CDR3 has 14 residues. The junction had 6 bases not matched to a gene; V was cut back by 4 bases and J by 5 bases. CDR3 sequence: CASSQKTGGYGYTF. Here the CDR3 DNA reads TGCGCCAGCAGCCAGAAGACAGGGGGGTATGGCTACACCTTC.

The CDR3, as DNA: TGTGCCAGTAGTCCGGGGAGGGAAGGCGAGCAGTACTTC. Its translation is CASSPGREGEQYF. The V call is TRBV19, the J call TRBJ2-5, with 7 nucleotides matching TRBD2. Gene TRBJ2-7 matches the end of the DNA better, so the J call may be wrong. The CDR3 has 13 amino acids. Germline V CDR1 and CDR2: LNHDA, SQIVND (reference sequence).

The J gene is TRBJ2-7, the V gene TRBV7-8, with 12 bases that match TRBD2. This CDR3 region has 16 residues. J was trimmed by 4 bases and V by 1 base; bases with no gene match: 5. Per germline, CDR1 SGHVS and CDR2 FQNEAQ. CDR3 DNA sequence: TGTGCCAGCAGCTTAGGATCTAGCGGGGGGGCGTACGAGCAGTACTTC. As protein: CASSLGSSGGAYEQYF.

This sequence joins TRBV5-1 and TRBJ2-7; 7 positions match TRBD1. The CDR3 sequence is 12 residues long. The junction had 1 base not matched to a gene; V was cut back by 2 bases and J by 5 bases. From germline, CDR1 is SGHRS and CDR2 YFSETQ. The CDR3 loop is CASSFTGDEQYF. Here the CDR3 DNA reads TGCGCCAGCAGCTTTACAGGGGACGAGCAGTACTTC.

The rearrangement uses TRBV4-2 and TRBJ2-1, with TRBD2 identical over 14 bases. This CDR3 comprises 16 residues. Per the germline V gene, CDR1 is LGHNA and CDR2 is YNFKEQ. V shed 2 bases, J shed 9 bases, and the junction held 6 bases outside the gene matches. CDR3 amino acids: CASSQQTSGGVSEQFF. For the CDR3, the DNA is TGTGCCAGCAGCCAACAGACTAGCGGGGGGGTCAGTGAGCAGTTCTTC.

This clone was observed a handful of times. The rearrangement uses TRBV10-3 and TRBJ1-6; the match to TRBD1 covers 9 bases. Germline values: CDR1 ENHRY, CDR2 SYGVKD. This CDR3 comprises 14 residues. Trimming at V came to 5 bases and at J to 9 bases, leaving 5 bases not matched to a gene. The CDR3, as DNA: TGTGCCATCAGTTGGGACAGGGAGACTTCACCCCTCCACTTT. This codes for CAISWDRETSPLHF.

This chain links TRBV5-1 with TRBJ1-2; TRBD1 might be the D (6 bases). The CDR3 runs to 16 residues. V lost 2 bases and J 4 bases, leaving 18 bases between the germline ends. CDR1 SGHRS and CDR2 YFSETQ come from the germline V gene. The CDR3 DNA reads TGCGCCAGCAGCTTAAGAGGGGGGGCGACTAGCTATGGCTACACCTTC. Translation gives CASSLRGGATSYGYTF.

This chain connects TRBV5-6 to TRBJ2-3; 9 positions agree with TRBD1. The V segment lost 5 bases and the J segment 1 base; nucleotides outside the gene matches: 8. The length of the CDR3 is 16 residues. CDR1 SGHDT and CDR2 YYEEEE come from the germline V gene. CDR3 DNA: TGTGCCAGCAGTCATACAGGGGGCAGTCGCACAGATACGCAGTATTTT. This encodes CASSHTGGSRTDTQYF.

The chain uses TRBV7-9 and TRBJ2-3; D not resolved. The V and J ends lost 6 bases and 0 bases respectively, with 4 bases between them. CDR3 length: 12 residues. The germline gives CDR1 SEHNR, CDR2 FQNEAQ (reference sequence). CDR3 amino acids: CASRRSTDTQYF. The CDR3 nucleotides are TGTGCCAGCAGACGAAGCACAGATACGCAGTATTTT.

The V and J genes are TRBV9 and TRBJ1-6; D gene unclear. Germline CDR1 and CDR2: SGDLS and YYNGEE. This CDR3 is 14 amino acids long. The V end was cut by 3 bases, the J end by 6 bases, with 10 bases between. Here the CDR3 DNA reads TGTGCCAGCAGCGGACAACCCACTAATTCACCCCTCCACTTT. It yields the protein CASSGQPTNSPLHF.

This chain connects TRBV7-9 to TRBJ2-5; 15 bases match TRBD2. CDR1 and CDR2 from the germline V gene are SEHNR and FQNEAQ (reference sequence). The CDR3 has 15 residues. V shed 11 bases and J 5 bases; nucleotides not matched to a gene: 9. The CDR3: CAWGTSGGSQETQYF. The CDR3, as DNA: TGTGCCTGGGGGACTAGCGGGGGGTCTCAGGAGACCCAGTACTTC. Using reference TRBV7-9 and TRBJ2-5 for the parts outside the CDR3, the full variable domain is DTGVSQNPRHKITKRGQNVTFRCDPISEHNRLYWYRQTLGQGPEFLTYFQNEAQLEKSRLLSDRFSAERPKGSFSTLEIQRTEQGDSAMYLCAWGTSGGSQETQYFGPGTRLLVL.

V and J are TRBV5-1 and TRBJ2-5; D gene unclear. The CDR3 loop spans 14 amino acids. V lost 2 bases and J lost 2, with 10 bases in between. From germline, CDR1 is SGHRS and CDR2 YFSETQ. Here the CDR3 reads CASSFYLKQETQYF. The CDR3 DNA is TGCGCCAGCAGCTTCTATCTGAAGCAAGAGACCCAGTACTTC.

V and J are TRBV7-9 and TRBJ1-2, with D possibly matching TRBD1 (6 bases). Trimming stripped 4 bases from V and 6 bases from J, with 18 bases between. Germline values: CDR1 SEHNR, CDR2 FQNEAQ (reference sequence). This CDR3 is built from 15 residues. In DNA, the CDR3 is TGTGCCAGCAGCTCTTTCGGGGGCGCCAAGGATGGCTACACCTTC. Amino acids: CASSSFGGAKDGYTF.